This record concerns one T cell receptor beta chain sequence. Source study methods: Scientists estimated how many nucleated cells there were by amplifying reference gene primers. TCRdb keeps only in-frame clones here, not all; method: immunoSEQ multiplex PCR. The V and J calls and the clone size are those of that table, but D and trimming were determined from the DNA. Of about 180,000 clones in the sample, roughly nine tenths are singletons; the top ten hold roughly 2%. The record originates from a study of blood T cell repertoires in COVID-19. The overall study: Samples of COVID-19 (acute and convalescent) were obtained from the United States, Italy and Spain.

The junction had 7 bases not matched to a gene; V was cut back by 3 bases and J by 7 bases. The length of the CDR3 is 15 residues. Germline values: CDR1 LNHDA, CDR2 SQIVND (reference sequence). The V call is TRBV19, the J call TRBJ2-1; the match to TRBD2 covers 9 bases. The sequenced sample was peripheral blood. This TCR derives from a man younger than 35 who had recovered from COVID-19. DNA for the CDR3: TGTGCCAGTAGTATGCTCGGGCTAGCGGGGAATGAGCAGTTCTTC. Its translation is CASSMLGLAGNEQFF.